Below are 27 T cell receptor beta chains sequenced from a single sample in a study of monozygotic twins with inflammatory bowel disease. TCRdb re-analyzed the 5' RACE reads; it lists each CDR3 protein once, without DNA. In total, the table holds about 380,000 distinct CDR3 sequences. Sequencing used blood. These TCRs come from a human donor with ulcerative colitis or Crohn's disease, or a healthy co-twin of an affected twin (not recorded which).

V is TRBV20-1 and J is TRBJ2-1; TCRdb names TRBD1, which stays unverified in the absence of DNA. Germline V gives CDR1 DFQATT, CDR2 SNEGSKA (reference sequence). This CDR3 region has 15 residues. The CDR3 protein is CSARFASGGRNEQFF.

V usage is TRBV4-1 and J usage is TRBJ2-3; the TCRdb D gene call, TRBD1, has no DNA to confirm it. The germline gives CDR1 MGHRA, CDR2 YSYEKL. The CDR3 loop spans 16 amino acids. The CDR3 sequence is CASSQGQGARGDTQYF.

This chain links TRBV4-2 with TRBJ2-7. In germline, CDR1 is LGHNA, CDR2 YNFKEQ. The CDR3 consists of 15 residues. CDR3 in amino acids: CASSQDLGNSYEQYF.

The V call is TRBV20-1, the J call TRBJ2-1; TCRdb lists TRBD2, though no DNA is available to test this call. The CDR3 runs 16 residues. The germline CDR1 and CDR2 sequences are DFQATT and SNEGSKA (reference sequence). This chain's CDR3 is CSARDVGLVKDNEQFF.

This chain joins TRBV19 and TRBJ2-1. Germline V gene sequence: CDR1 LNHDA, CDR2 SQIVND (reference sequence). The CDR3 sequence is 14 residues long. CDR3 residues: CASSNRGAYNEQFF.

The chain has TRBV24-1 and TRBJ1-1; the TRBD1 assignment by TCRdb is unverifiable without DNA. The CDR3 has 16 residues. Germline CDR1 and CDR2: KGHDR and SFDVKD. The CDR3 region is CATPDNLRDRATEAFF.

The chain has TRBV7-6 and TRBJ2-3; the TRBD1 assignment by TCRdb is unverifiable without DNA. Germline V lookup: CDR1 SGHVS, CDR2 FNYEAQ. The CDR3 runs 16 residues. The CDR3 sequence: CASSLVPRGDTDTQYF.

The chain links TRBV7-9 to TRBJ1-1; without DNA, the TCRdb call of TRBD1 cannot be checked. Germline V gene data show CDR1 as SEHNR and CDR2 as FQNEAQ (reference sequence). The CDR3 is made up of 14 amino acids. The CDR3 protein is CASSFGQGRTEAFF.

The chain joins TRBV24-1 to TRBJ1-5. This CDR3 region has 16 residues. Germline V gene data show CDR1 as KGHDR and CDR2 as SFDVKD. The CDR3 is CATSDSGSIGDQPQHF.

This chain links TRBV5-1 with TRBJ2-3. Germline V lookup: CDR1 SGHRS, CDR2 YFSETQ. The CDR3 is 16 amino acids. CDR3 region: CASSLQLAGRTDTQYF.

V and J are TRBV6-2 or TRBV6-3 and TRBJ2-7; TCRdb designates TRBD2, a call that cannot be tested without DNA. There are 15 residues in the CDR3. Germline CDR1 MNHEY, CDR2 SVGEGT. CDR3 loop: CASSYWGTGSYEQYF.

The chain combines TRBV6-5 with TRBJ2-1; checking the TCRdb D call of TRBD2 is not possible without DNA. The CDR3 is 16 amino acids. From germline, CDR1 is MNHEY and CDR2 SVGAGI. The CDR3 sequence: CASSYSASGGYNEQFF.

This chain links TRBV5-1 with TRBJ1-4. The CDR3 totals 14 residues. Per the germline V gene, CDR1 is SGHRS and CDR2 is YFSETQ. The CDR3 here is CASSMTPAGEKLFF.

This chain uses TRBV6-6 with TRBJ2-1. The CDR3 is 12 amino acids. Germline lookup yields CDR1 MNHNY and CDR2 SVGAGI (reference sequence). CDR3: CASSYFDDEQFF.

This chain joins TRBV6-5 and TRBJ1-4; the TRBD1 assignment by TCRdb is unverifiable without DNA. CDR1 and CDR2 from the germline V gene are MNHEY and SVGAGI. The CDR3 loop spans 16 amino acids. CDR3: CASSSGQGSTNEKLFF.

J is TRBJ2-3 and V is TRBV12-3 or TRBV12-4; TCRdb outputs TRBD2, but without DNA this stays unchecked. The CDR3 consists of 15 residues. The chain's CDR3 is CASSLGTAEADTQYF.

The V gene is TRBV5-1, the J gene TRBJ2-3; absent DNA, TCRdb's TRBD2 call cannot be checked. Germline loops: CDR1 SGHRS, CDR2 YFSETQ. This CDR3 has 16 amino acids. CDR3 sequence: CASSPLTSGSTDTQYF.

The chain links TRBV12-3 or TRBV12-4 to TRBJ2-5. This CDR3 is 14 amino acids long. CDR3 sequence: CASSLTVVQETQYF.

This chain uses TRBV11-2 with TRBJ2-3; TCRdb indicates TRBD2, and absent DNA this call remains unverified. The germline V gene encodes CDR1 SGHAT and CDR2 FQNNGV. The CDR3 covers 18 residues. The CDR3 loop reads CASSLHWSSGGFTDTQYF.

The CDR3 protein is CATLLQGQRDEQFF. This chain links TRBV28 with TRBJ2-1; no DNA is available, so the TRBD1 call from TCRdb remains unchecked. CDR3 length: 14 residues. Germline values: CDR1 MDHEN, CDR2 SYDVKM.

This CDR3 is CATSDDLDSQPQHF. V gene TRBV24-1 combines with J gene TRBJ1-5. There are 14 residues in the CDR3. Germline V gene lookup returns CDR1 KGHDR and CDR2 SFDVKD.

The chain uses TRBV20-1 and TRBJ2-2. CDR1 is DFQATT, CDR2 SNEGSKA, per germline (reference sequence). This CDR3 has 14 amino acids. The CDR3 is CSAHPGANTGELFF.

The chain carries TRBV7-8 and TRBJ2-5. CDR3 length: 12 residues. Germline V gene data show CDR1 as SGHVS and CDR2 as FQNEAQ. The CDR3 protein is CASSLGQETQYF.

The V call is TRBV7-2, the J call TRBJ2-1; no DNA is available, so the TRBD1 call from TCRdb remains unchecked. The CDR3 contains 15 residues. The V gene's germline CDR1 is SGHTA and CDR2 FQGNSA. The CDR3: CASSLDRGLYNEQFF.

This sequence joins TRBV12-5 and TRBJ1-2. CDR1 is LGHNT and CDR2 is FRNRAP in the germline V gene. This CDR3 comprises 13 residues. This chain's CDR3 is CASDNGTNYGYTF.

The chain couples TRBV20-1 to TRBJ2-3; with no DNA, the TCRdb D assignment of TRBD2 cannot be verified. The CDR3 is 12 residues long. Looked up from germline, CDR1 is DFQATT and CDR2 is SNEGSKA (reference sequence). CDR3: CSAPPRTDTQYF.

The chain joins TRBV6-6 to TRBJ2-7. CDR3 length: 13 amino acids. The germline CDR1 and CDR2 sequences are MNHNY and SVGAGI (reference sequence). CDR3 in amino acids: CASSYWSSYEQYF.